The sequence of this TCR beta chain was determined in a study of CXCR3-negative and CXCR3-positive naive CD8 T cells. Study-wide points: Naive cells with CXCR3 showed TRB CDR3s that were more hydrophobic than those in CXCR3-negative naive cells.

5' RACE that incorporated UMI labels was used to prepare the TRB cDNA libraries. TCRdb reprocessed the 5' RACE reads, keeping one entry per CDR3 protein, no DNA. The sample totals 100,000 to 150,000 distinct CDR3 sequences. A note on this clonotype: Its specificity is not known.

Sorts performed in triplicate captured 320,000 or so cells each from every CD8+ T cell subset. Sequenced sample: naive CXCR3- CD8+ T cells from blood. As to subset: CD45RO-CCR7+CD27+CD95- naive CD8+ T cells lacking CXCR3 (TNR3-). The TCR originated in a human donor in good health. Some clones in this sample may be carry-over from other donors' samples.

CDR3 protein: CASSSPHKDRYNEQFF. This sequence joins TRBV7-6 and TRBJ2-1; TCRdb calls TRBD1, which cannot be checked without DNA. Germline values: CDR1 SGHVS, CDR2 FNYEAQ. The CDR3 covers 16 residues. Full variable domain (missing parts from reference TRBV7-6 and TRBJ2-1): GAGVSQSPRYKVTKRGQDVALRCDPISGHVSLYWYRQALGQGPEFLTYFNYEAQQDKSGLPNDRFSAERPEGSISTLTIQRTEQRDSAMYRCASSSPHKDRYNEQFFGPGTRLTVL.